This is a list of T cell receptor beta chains from one sample in a study of T-cell reconstitution after alpha-beta-depleted transplantation in children. TCRdb reprocessed the PCR reads via MiXCR and lists one record per CDR3 protein. The sample has about 60,000 distinct CDR3 sequences, about 40% seen once. The specimen comprised PBMCs, mostly from graft donor cells, sampled 360 days after TCRalphabeta/CD19-depleted stem cell transplant. Receptors were obtained from a male patient between 10 and 17 years old who had a stem cell transplant for acute lymphoblastic leukemia, so the T cells may come from the graft donor. The CDR3 runs from the conserved cysteine through the conserved F or W. D genes are given only for firm matches. Clone size is given for some rows only: seen once, a few or many times, or a class if the clone is expanded.

j_call cdr3_length d_call v_call clone_size cdr3_aa cdr3_nt
TRBJ2-7 14 NA TRBV7-2 many CASSLAGVLDEQYF TGTGCCAGCAGCTTAGCGGGAGTCCTGGACGAGCAGTACTTC
TRBJ2-3 15 NA TRBV9 NA CASSVAGRAADTQYF TGTGCCAGCAGCGTAGCTGGCAGGGCGGCAGATACGCAGTATTTT
TRBJ2-7 15 NA TRBV12-3/TRBV12-4 few CASRSAFASSYEQYF TGTGCCAGCAGGAGTGCCTTCGCGAGCTCCTACGAGCAGTACTTC
TRBJ1-1 15 NA TRBV5-1 few CASSLEGTYVTEAFF TGCGCCAGCAGCTTGGAAGGGACATATGTGACTGAAGCTTTCTTT
TRBJ2-7 13 NA TRBV7-9 NA CASSGGTDYEQYF TGTGCCAGCAGCGGGGGGACAGACTACGAGCAGTACTTC
TRBJ2-7 12 NA TRBV28 few CASSLGQFRAYF TGTGCCAGCAGTTTAGGACAATTCAGAGCCTACTTC
TRBJ2-7 13 NA TRBV6-5 few CASRRDSSYEQYF TGTGCCAGCAGGCGCGACAGTTCCTACGAGCAGTACTTC
TRBJ1-2 14 TRBD1 TRBV5-5 NA CASRRDSVNYGYTF TGTGCCAGCAGACGGGACAGTGTTAACTATGGCTACACCTTC
TRBJ2-1 15 TRBD2 TRBV5-1 few CASSLVGAGGYEQFF TGCGCCAGCAGCTTGGTCGGGGCGGGAGGCTATGAGCAGTTCTTC
TRBJ2-1 15 TRBD2 TRBV28 NA CASSTSGRAGNEQFF TGTGCCAGCAGTACCAGCGGGAGGGCCGGCAATGAGCAGTTCTTC
TRBJ2-3 15 NA TRBV7-9 NA CASSWGATGPDTQYF TGTGCCAGCAGCTGGGGGGCGACAGGCCCAGATACGCAGTATTTT
TRBJ1-2 14 NA TRBV2 few CASSEARGNYGYTF TGTGCCAGCAGTGAAGCTCGCGGAAACTATGGCTACACCTTC
TRBJ2-1 17 NA TRBV28 NA CASRRDLQEGSYNEQFF TGTGCCAGCAGGAGGGACCTACAGGAGGGTTCCTACAATGAGCAGTTCTTC
TRBJ2-7 15 TRBD2 TRBV11-1 many CASSLLAGGHYEQYF TGTGCCAGCAGCTTACTAGCGGGAGGACACTACGAGCAGTACTTC
TRBJ2-2 15 TRBD2 TRBV12-3/TRBV12-4 once CASNLAGGVTGELFF TGTGCCAGCAATTTAGCGGGAGGTGTCACCGGGGAGCTGTTTTTT
TRBJ2-6 19 NA TRBV11-1 NA CASSHATGNVPSGANVLTF TGTGCCAGCAGCCACGCCACAGGGAACGTCCCCTCTGGGGCCAACGTCCTGACTTTC
TRBJ2-2 16 TRBD1 TRBV4-3 NA CASSQATGANTGELFF TGCGCCAGCAGCCAAGCAACAGGGGCGAACACCGGGGAGCTGTTTTTT
TRBJ1-2 16 NA TRBV20-1 NA CSASHYLLETNYGYTF TGCAGTGCTAGCCACTATTTACTGGAGACTAACTATGGCTACACCTTC
TRBJ2-2 12 NA TRBV27 NA CASSINTGELFF TGTGCCAGCAGTATAAACACCGGGGAGCTGTTTTTT
TRBJ2-1 18 NA TRBV4-2 few CASSQDFSGQRPYNEQFF TGTGCCAGCAGCCAAGATTTTAGCGGACAGCGCCCCTACAATGAGCAGTTCTTC
TRBJ2-7 13 NA TRBV7-7 NA CASSSAPSYEQYF TGTGCCAGCAGCTCGGCTCCCTCCTACGAGCAGTACTTC
TRBJ1-1 13 NA TRBV28 few CASSLVPYTEAFF TGTGCCAGCAGTTTAGTGCCCTACACTGAAGCTTTCTTT
TRBJ2-5 16 NA TRBV3-1 NA CASSQVSGPYQETQYF TGTGCCAGCAGCCAAGTAAGCGGGCCGTACCAAGAGACCCAGTACTTC
TRBJ2-1 14 TRBD1 TRBV5-1 NA CASSLRQGDNEQFF TGCGCCAGCAGCTTGAGGCAGGGGGATAATGAGCAGTTCTTC
TRBJ2-1 13 NA TRBV19 once CASSIDLGTEQFF TGTGCCAGTAGTATAGATCTGGGAACTGAGCAGTTCTTC
TRBJ2-1 16 TRBD2 TRBV3-1 few CASTRETGGPYNEQFF TGTGCCAGCACCCGGGAGACGGGGGGTCCCTACAATGAGCAGTTCTTC